The 26 T cell receptor beta chains given below trace back to one sample, sequenced in a study of OX40 agonist ivuxolimab in advanced cancers. The method was immunoSEQ multiplex PCR; TCRdb's version includes in-frame clones alone and lacks a portion of them. The sample carries 39,000 or so clones, more than 80% recorded once. The sequencing here drew on CD4+ or CD8+ T cells sorted from blood, taken in a trial of the OX40 agonist ivuxolimab. Receptors were obtained from an adult with an advanced solid tumor such as melanoma, head and neck, liver or kidney cancer.

The chain employs TRBV5-5 and TRBJ1-2, with 7 bases that match TRBD1. After removal of 4 bases from V and 3 bases from J, the junction contained 12 bases not matched to a gene. CDR3 length equals 16 residues. CDR1 is SGHKS, CDR2 YYEKEE, per germline (reference sequence). DNA for the CDR3: TGTGCCAGCAGCAGCAAAACAGGGGACTCTCACTATGGCTACACCTTC. This sequence encodes CASSSKTGDSHYGYTF.

The gene calls are TRBV18 and TRBJ2-2, with D possibly matching TRBD2 (5 bases). The CDR3 sequence is 15 residues long. V gave up 4 bases and J gave up 4 bases, with 13 bases separating them. CDR1 KGHSH and CDR2 LQKENI come from the germline V gene. CDR3 amino acids: CASSQNAGSTGELFF. DNA of the CDR3: TGTGCCAGCTCACAGAACGCGGGTAGCACCGGGGAGCTGTTTTTT.

This chain connects TRBV7-2 to TRBJ1-2, with D uncertain. The germline V and J ends were trimmed by 5 bases and 6 bases, with 19 bases remaining between them. This CDR3 comprises 15 residues. Germline V gene sequence: CDR1 SGHTA, CDR2 FQGNSA. CDR3 loop: CASSPFGRVGHGYTF. Here the CDR3 DNA reads TGTGCCAGCAGCCCTTTTGGGAGGGTAGGTCATGGCTACACCTTC.

The V gene is TRBV5-8, the J gene TRBJ1-2; TRBD1 aligns across 11 bases. The CDR3 is 14 amino acids. Losses at the gene ends were 5 bases for V and 4 bases for J; bases not matched to a gene: 4. Germline V lookup: CDR1 SGHTS, CDR2 YDEGEE. CDR3 sequence: CASRPGTGGYGYTF. The CDR3 DNA sequence: TGTGCCAGCAGGCCCGGGACAGGGGGCTATGGCTACACCTTC.

Only one count was recorded for this clone. The chain is built from TRBV6-4 and TRBJ2-3, with 15 bases identical to TRBD2. V shed 5 bases, J shed 6 bases, and the junction held 6 bases outside the gene matches. Germline-derived CDR1 and CDR2 are MRHNA and SNTAGT. CDR3 length: 16 residues. The CDR3 is CASSRTSGGARDTQYF. The CDR3 DNA reads TGTGCCAGCAGTCGGACTAGCGGGGGGGCCCGGGATACGCAGTATTTT.

The rearrangement links TRBV7-2 to TRBJ2-5; D uncertain. The CDR3 extends over 16 amino acids. Germline CDR1 SGHTA, CDR2 FQGNSA. Trimming stripped 1 base from V and 2 bases from J, with 14 bases between. The CDR3 DNA reads as TGTGCCAGCAGCTTAGGGGCCCACGTTCCACAAGAGACCCAGTACTTC. Encoded protein: CASSLGAHVPQETQYF.

J is TRBJ2-1 and V is TRBV5-1; the match to TRBD1 covers 8 bases. Per germline, CDR1 SGHRS and CDR2 YFSETQ. Unmatched junction bases numbered 6, after V lost 0 bases and J lost 7 bases. The CDR3 consists of 15 residues. The CDR3: CASSLAQGGVNEQFF. The CDR3 nucleotides are TGCGCCAGCAGCTTGGCACAGGGGGGAGTTAATGAGCAGTTCTTC.

This chain uses TRBV5-1 with TRBJ1-1; D might be TRBD1 (6 bases). V lost 0 bases and J lost 4, with 13 bases in between. Per germline, CDR1 SGHRS and CDR2 YFSETQ. This CDR3 comprises 15 residues. The DNA for the CDR3 is TGCGCCAGCAGCTTGGCCGCAGGGGCTTTCACTGAAGCTTTCTTT. It yields the protein CASSLAAGAFTEAFF.

This chain joins TRBV5-1 and TRBJ2-5, with D hard to call. Looked up from germline, CDR1 is SGHRS and CDR2 is YFSETQ. The V end was cut by 0 bases, the J end by 4 bases, with 13 bases between. The CDR3 runs 15 residues. CDR3 sequence reads: CASSLGLQNIETQYF. The CDR3 DNA reads as TGCGCCAGCAGCTTGGGGCTGCAGAATATAGAGACCCAGTACTTC.

This chain joins TRBV7-3 and TRBJ2-5; D possibly corresponds to TRBD1 (6 bases). Trimming left V 4 bases short and J 4 bases short, with 10 bases between. Germline CDR1 and CDR2: SGHTA and FQGTGA. CDR3 size: 13 residues. For the CDR3, the DNA is TGTGCCAGCAGCTCTGGACAGACAGAGACCCAGTACTTC. Translating gives CASSSGQTETQYF. The full variable domain, in which reference TRBV7-3 and TRBJ2-5 provide the parts outside the CDR3, is GAGVSQTPSNKVTEKGKYVELRCDPISGHTALYWYRQSLGQGPEFLIYFQGTGAADDSGLPNDRFFAVRPEGSVSTLKIQRTERGDSAVYLCASSSGQTETQYFGPGTRLLVL.

Notes on this clone: One end of the junction does not line up with germline, which may come from a read error. The rearrangement joins TRBV5-1 to TRBJ1-1; D unresolved. The germline CDR1 and CDR2 sequences are SGHRS and YFSETQ. The CDR3 has 14 amino acids. The CDR3 nucleotides are TGCGCCAGCAGCCCACCTGGGAGGAACACCGAAGCTTTCTTT. This encodes CASSPPGRNTEAFF.

The chain links TRBV6-5 to TRBJ2-7, with 7 positions matching TRBD2. The CDR3 has 15 residues. V dropped 6 bases and J dropped 2; count of bases not matched to a gene: 10. The germline gives CDR1 MNHEY, CDR2 SVGAGI. CDR3 in amino acids: CASSSPSSGPYEQYF. The CDR3 nucleotides are TGTGCCAGCAGCTCCCCCTCTAGCGGTCCCTACGAGCAGTACTTC.

The rearrangement joins TRBV4-3 to TRBJ1-2, with D uncertain. CDR1 and CDR2 (germline): LGHNA, YSLEER. Trimming stripped 0 bases from V and 5 bases from J, with 10 bases between. CDR3 length equals 14 residues. In DNA, the CDR3 is TGCGCCAGCAGCCAAGATAAGAAGGGTTATGGCTACACCTTC. This codes for CASSQDKKGYGYTF.

The J gene is TRBJ2-5, the V gene TRBV9; 12 bases match TRBD2. The V gene end was trimmed by 0 bases and the J gene end by 4 bases; junction bases not matched to a gene: 7. This CDR3 has 17 residues. Per germline, CDR1 SGDLS and CDR2 YYNGEE. DNA for the CDR3: TGTGCCAGCAGCGTAGGCCGGACTAGCGGGGCGATAGAGACCCAGTACTTC. Residues: CASSVGRTSGAIETQYF.

The genes are TRBV6-5 and TRBJ1-2; 7 nucleotides match TRBD1. The CDR3 contains 14 residues. V was pared by 8 bases and J by 1 base, with 7 bases of the junction left unmatched. Looked up from germline, CDR1 is MNHEY and CDR2 is SVGAGI. The CDR3 nucleotides read TGTGCCAGCGGAAAAGGACAGGTTAACTATGGCTACACCTTC. It is translated as CASGKGQVNYGYTF.

The chain is built from TRBV6-6 and TRBJ1-5; 7 bases agree with TRBD1. Unmatched junction bases numbered 5, after V lost 0 bases and J lost 3 bases. CDR1 MNHNY and CDR2 SVGAGI come from the germline V gene (reference sequence). The CDR3 is 16 amino acids. CDR3 protein: CASSYSPGQINQPQHF. Here the CDR3 DNA reads TGTGCCAGCAGTTACTCCCCGGGACAGATCAATCAGCCCCAGCATTTT.

The chain joins TRBV5-1 to TRBJ2-1; D possibly uses TRBD1 or TRBD2 (5 bases each). Germline V gene sequence: CDR1 SGHRS, CDR2 YFSETQ. The CDR3 consists of 14 residues. Trimming left V 0 bases short and J 4 bases short, with 8 bases between. The CDR3 spells CASSLGGSYNEQFF. The CDR3 DNA reads TGCGCCAGCAGCTTGGGGGGGAGTTACAATGAGCAGTTCTTC.

This chain uses TRBV2 with TRBJ2-7, with 8 bases identical to TRBD2. CDR1 and CDR2 (germline): SNHLY, FYNNEI. The V gene end was trimmed by 1 base and the J gene end by 4 bases; junction bases not matched to a gene: 9. The CDR3 covers 16 residues. The CDR3 loop is CASSEGAVSGGYEQYF. In DNA form, the CDR3 reads TGTGCCAGCAGTGAAGGGGCGGTCAGCGGGGGTTACGAGCAGTACTTC.

Written as DNA, the CDR3 is TGTGCCAGCAGCGGGGAGGTGTCCGGGGCTGGAAACACCATATATTTT. Protein sequence: CASSGEVSGAGNTIYF. The chain employs TRBV5-6 and TRBJ1-3; no firm D call. CDR3 length: 16 amino acids. In germline, CDR1 is SGHDT, CDR2 YYEEEE. Between the trimmed V and J ends, which lost 4 bases and 2 bases, there was a span of 16 bases.

V usage is TRBV4-2 and J usage is TRBJ2-7, with a tentative D call TRBD2 (7 bases). Trimming pared 1 base from V and 5 bases from J, leaving 15 bases between. Per germline, CDR1 LGHNA and CDR2 YNFKEQ. This CDR3 contains 15 residues. CDR3 sequence (DNA): TGTGCCAGCAGCCAAGCAGGTAGGGGGGGGAACGAGCAGTACTTC. Translating gives CASSQAGRGGNEQYF.

The gene calls are TRBV5-1 and TRBJ2-2; D uncertain. The CDR3 loop spans 13 amino acids. Germline assignment: CDR1 SGHRS and CDR2 YFSETQ. V was shortened by 4 bases and J by 7 bases, with 11 bases between the two germline ends. This CDR3 reads CASSTDWDGELFF. The CDR3 nucleotides are TGCGCCAGCAGCACCGACTGGGACGGGGAGCTGTTTTTT.

The V call is TRBV2, the J call TRBJ2-2, with no clear D. Germline CDR1 reads SNHLY; CDR2 reads FYNNEI. Trimming removed 8 bases at V and 6 bases at J, with 7 bases between. The length of the CDR3 is 11 residues. CDR3: CASGVAGELFF. CDR3 coding DNA: TGTGCCAGCGGGGTCGCCGGGGAGCTGTTTTTT.

The chain couples TRBV5-6 to TRBJ1-1; TRBD1 might be the D (5 bases). Germline values: CDR1 SGHDT, CDR2 YYEEEE. The CDR3 consists of 15 residues. The V end lost 2 bases, the J end lost 0 bases, and 11 bases lay between the germline ends. CDR3 residues: CASSLTDILNTEAFF. CDR3 in DNA: TGTGCCAGCAGCTTAACGGACATTCTGAACACTGAAGCTTTCTTT.

V and J are TRBV6-1 and TRBJ1-5; maybe TRBD1 (6 bases). The CDR3 totals 14 residues. Germline CDR1 reads MNHNS; CDR2 reads SASEGT. Trimming took off 5 bases at V and 6 bases at J, with 14 bases between the two ends. The CDR3 DNA follows: TGTGCCAGCAGTACCGACTCAGGGGTTCAGCCCCAGCATTTT. It encodes CASSTDSGVQPQHF.

This rearrangement joins TRBV29-1 to TRBJ2-3, with D possibly matching TRBD1 (5 bases). The V end was cut by 2 bases, the J end by 4 bases, with 7 bases between. Germline CDR1 reads SQVTM; CDR2 reads ANQGSEA. The CDR3 runs 12 residues. The CDR3 here is CSVERQPDTQYF. The CDR3 DNA reads TGCAGCGTTGAACGACAGCCAGATACGCAGTATTTT.

V and J are TRBV5-6 and TRBJ1-6; 10 nucleotides line up with TRBD1. The CDR3 extends over 14 amino acids. With V trimmed by 3 bases and J by 7 bases, 1 base remained unmatched. The germline V gene has CDR1 SGHDT and CDR2 YYEEEE. CDR3 in amino acids: CASSWGQGNSPLHF. The DNA of the CDR3 is TGTGCCAGCAGCTGGGGACAGGGGAATTCACCCCTCCACTTT.